This T cell receptor beta chain originates from a study of T cells in Graves' hyperthyroidism and ophthalmopathy. In patients aged 18 to 65, hyperthyroidism was newly diagnosed, with duration under 2 months. It was uncontrolled infection, other autoimmune disease, pregnancy or lactation that excluded patients. On the basis of clinical symptoms, serum thyroxine and TRAb, thyroid ultrasound and orbital computed tomography, diagnoses were made. The CDR3 regions of TCR beta were amplified from RNA transcripts. The HTBI primer set drove a first-round RT-PCR of the TCR CDR3. TCRdb itself ran the multiplex PCR reads through MiXCR, one entry per CDR3 protein. The table shows more than 600,000 distinct CDR3 sequences, with around 15% occurring only once. This clonotype was detected ten times or more. The V and J ends lost 5 bases and 6 bases, in that order; junction bases with no gene match: 7. The CDR3 runs 13 residues. Germline V gives CDR1 SEHNR, CDR2 FQNEAQ (reference sequence).

Input material: blood. The chain recombines TRBV7-9 with TRBJ2-7, with 7 bases matching TRBD1. The TCR originated in a man aged 18 to 30 with Graves' hyperthyroidism. The CDR3 sequence is CASSAVDRAEQYF. The CDR3 bases are TGTGCCAGCAGCGCGGTAGACAGGGCCGAGCAGTACTTC.